This T cell receptor (beta chain) is drawn from a study of CD8 T cells in Susac syndrome. Reverse transcription used roughly 0.45 to 1 ug RNA and random hexamers. Each CDR3 protein gets one entry after TCRdb re-called the immunoSEQ multiplex PCR reads with MiXCR. Seen here are roughly 130,000 distinct CDR3 sequences, about 95% observed once, and the top ten hold more than 0.095%. V dropped 10 bases and J dropped 0 bases, with 16 bases sitting between them. The CDR3 length is 14 residues. Per germline, CDR1 MDHEN and CDR2 SYDVKM. It was healthy donors who served as the controls, matched for age and sex.

This clonotype was obtained from a human donor in good health. The rearrangement uses TRBV28 and TRBJ2-7; D assignment may be TRBD1 or TRBD2 (5 bases each). Sequencing was done on a sample of CD4+ T cells from PBMCs. Here the CDR3 reads CATQRDASSYEQYF. CDR3 DNA sequence: TGTGCCACCCAACGGGACGCAAGCTCCTACGAGCAGTACTTC.